These 17 T cell receptor beta chains were sequenced from one sample in a study of T cell changes during pregnancy in multiple sclerosis. Only in-frame clones appear in the TCRdb table, and some are missing; sequencing was by immunoSEQ multiplex PCR. The sample includes fewer than 40,000 clones, less than 95% of them seen just once. The material sequenced was CD8+ T cells from peripheral blood mononuclear cells, taken before pregnancy. The receptor source for this set is a female donor with multiple sclerosis, enrolled in a pregnancy study.

V and J are TRBV5-3 and TRBJ2-7; 7 bases match TRBD1. TRBV5-3 is designated an ORF whose function remains uncertain. The CDR3 length is 13 residues. J gave up 0 bases and V 10 bases, and 7 bases lay outside the gene matches. This chain's CDR3 is CAPPRTGSYEQYF. In DNA, the CDR3 is TGTGCCCCCCCCCGGACAGGCTCCTACGAGCAGTACTTC.

The chain uses TRBV11-2 and TRBJ1-2; 7 bases agree with TRBD1. The germline V gene has CDR1 SGHAT and CDR2 FQNNGV. This CDR3 comprises 14 residues. Germline trimming cut 5 bases from V and 4 bases from J; bases unmatched to any gene: 7. The CDR3 sequence: CASSATGMAYGYTF. CDR3 sequence (DNA): TGTGCCAGCAGCGCGACAGGGATGGCCTATGGCTACACCTTC. The variable domain in full, with the rest retrieved from reference TRBV11-2 and TRBJ1-2, is EAGVAQSPRYKIIEKRQSVAFWCNPISGHATLYWYQQILGQGPKLLIQFQNNGVVDDSQLPKDRFSAERLKGVDSTLKIQPAKLEDSAVYLCASSATGMAYGYTFGSGTRLTVV.

This chain connects TRBV29-1 to TRBJ2-5; D possibly corresponds to TRBD1 (6 bases). Trimming removed 6 bases at V and 2 bases at J, with 16 bases between. The CDR3 sequence is 14 residues long. Germline assignment: CDR1 SQVTM and CDR2 ANQGSEA. Written as DNA, the CDR3 is TGCAGCGTGGACTTAAGGGGGACACAAGAGACCCAGTACTTC. Residues: CSVDLRGTQETQYF.

This chain uses TRBV27 with TRBJ1-4, with a tentative D call TRBD1 (5 bases). Germline-derived CDR1 and CDR2 are MNHEY and SMNVEV (reference sequence). The CDR3 loop spans 14 amino acids. V gave up 10 bases and J gave up 0 bases, with 12 bases separating them. CDR3: CATKKTATNEKLFF. The CDR3 DNA reads as TGTGCCACTAAGAAGACAGCAACTAATGAAAAACTGTTTTTT.

This chain uses TRBV21-1 with TRBJ1-1; the tabulated D call, TRBD1, remains unverified against the DNA. TRBV21-1 counts as a pseudogene. The CDR3 extends over 18 amino acids. The CDR3 is CASSKPALPGGGCTEAFF. DNA of the CDR3: TGTGCCAGCAGCAAACCCGCCCTCCCAGGGGGAGGTTGCACTGAAGCTTTCTTT.

The chain recombines TRBV7-8 with TRBJ2-7, with 9 nucleotides matching TRBD1. The germline V gene has CDR1 SGHVS and CDR2 FQNEAQ. V trimming: 4 bases; J trimming: 3 bases; junction bases outside the gene matches: 10. The CDR3 extends over 16 amino acids. CDR3 in DNA: TGTGCCAGCAGCTCAGAAGGGACAGGGCTCGACTACGAGCAGTACTTC. This sequence encodes CASSSEGTGLDYEQYF.

The chain is built from TRBV19 and TRBJ2-7, with 7 bases identical to TRBD2. V gave up 5 bases and J gave up 6 bases; unmatched junction bases: 10. The CDR3 sequence is 14 residues long. From germline, CDR1 is LNHDA and CDR2 SQIVND (reference sequence). The CDR3 DNA follows: TGTGCCAGTAGTGTACGCGGGAGAACGAGCGAGCAGTACTTC. This gives the protein CASSVRGRTSEQYF. Drawing the rest from reference TRBV19 and TRBJ2-7, the complete variable domain is DGGITQSPKYLFRKEGQNVTLSCEQNLNHDAMYWYRQDPGQGLRLIYYSQIVNDFQKGDIAEGYSVSREKKESFPLTVTSAQKNPTAFYLCASSVRGRTSEQYFGPGTRLTVT.

The V call is TRBV7-6, the J call TRBJ2-5; D is undetermined. CDR1 is SGHVS and CDR2 is FNYEAQ in the germline V gene. This CDR3 has 11 amino acids. Trimming cost V 4 bases and J 2 bases, with 2 bases left between them. The chain's CDR3 is CASSSQETQYF. The CDR3 nucleotides are TGTGCCAGCAGCTCACAAGAGACCCAGTACTTC. Complete variable domain (other parts from reference TRBV7-6 and TRBJ2-5): GAGVSQSPRYKVTKRGQDVALRCDPISGHVSLYWYRQALGQGPEFLTYFNYEAQQDKSGLPNDRFSAERPEGSISTLTIQRTEQRDSAMYRCASSSQETQYFGPGTRLLVL.

J is TRBJ2-2 and V is TRBV4-3; tentatively, D is TRBD1 (6 bases). Trimming left V 0 bases short and J 7 bases short, with 15 bases between. Germline V gene data show CDR1 as LGHNA and CDR2 as YSLEER. This CDR3 has 16 residues. CDR3 nucleotide sequence: TGCGCCAGCAGCCAAGATTATACAGGGTTAGGCGGGGAGCTGTTTTTT. Translated: CASSQDYTGLGGELFF.

The CDR3 spells CASSSAGIQETQYF. As DNA, the CDR3 is TGTGCCAGCAGCTCCGCGGGCATACAAGAGACCCAGTACTTC. V gene TRBV11-2 combines with J gene TRBJ2-5; D possibly corresponds to TRBD2 (5 bases). Trimming removed 4 bases at V and 2 bases at J, with 11 bases between. Per germline, CDR1 SGHAT and CDR2 FQNNGV. The CDR3 loop spans 14 amino acids.

The chain uses TRBV19 and TRBJ2-7; D possibly corresponds to TRBD2 (7 bases). This CDR3 is 13 amino acids long. Trimming removed 9 bases from V and 12 bases from J, with 24 bases in between. Germline V gene lookup returns CDR1 LNHDA and CDR2 SQIVND (reference sequence). The CDR3: CASSQGGARPPYF. The CDR3 DNA sequence: TGTGCCAGCTCCCAAGGGGGGGCGCGGCCCCCGTACTTC.

The chain uses TRBV10-3 and TRBJ1-4; D is possibly TRBD1 (5 bases). The V and J ends lost 4 bases and 7 bases respectively, with 13 bases between them. The CDR3 is made up of 14 amino acids. Per the germline V gene, CDR1 is ENHRY and CDR2 is SYGVKD. DNA for the CDR3: TGTGCCATCAGTGGGACAAGTGTAACTGAAAAACTGTTTTTT. Translated: CAISGTSVTEKLFF.

Written as DNA, the CDR3 is TGTGCCAGCAGTTTGGCGGGAGGTGGGACTGAAGCTTTCTTT. Its translation: CASSLAGGGTEAFF. This chain links TRBV27 with TRBJ1-1; D is uncertain. The germline V gene encodes CDR1 MNHEY and CDR2 SMNVEV (reference sequence). V lost 3 bases, J lost 5 bases, and 13 bases lay in between. This CDR3 region has 14 residues.

The chain couples TRBV7-9 to TRBJ2-7; weak D call: TRBD2 (5 bases). With 1 base removed from V and 2 bases from J, the gap between germline ends came to 9 bases. The V gene's germline CDR1 is SEHNR and CDR2 FQNEAQ (reference sequence). This CDR3 has 14 residues. The CDR3 nucleotides are TGTGCCAGCAGCTTAGATGTGAGGGCCTACGAGCAGTACTTC. Translated, it gives CASSLDVRAYEQYF.

This chain uses TRBV27 with TRBJ2-6, with D unresolved. The CDR3 consists of 16 residues. Germline CDR1 reads MNHEY; CDR2 reads SMNVEV (reference sequence). Deletions cut 5 bases from V and 0 bases from J, with 11 bases between. CDR3 coding DNA: TGTGCCAGCAGTAACCAACAGCCCTCTGGGGCCAACGTCCTGACTTTC. This translates into CASSNQQPSGANVLTF.

The rearrangement uses TRBV5-4 and TRBJ2-2, with unresolved D. This CDR3 has 17 amino acids. Germline assignment: CDR1 SGHNT and CDR2 YYREEE (reference sequence). Trimming removed 3 bases from V and 0 bases from J, with 15 bases in between. The chain's CDR3 is CASSSAPLSANTGELFF. The CDR3 DNA reads as TGTGCCAGCAGCTCTGCCCCCCTATCCGCGAACACCGGGGAGCTGTTTTTT.

The chain links TRBV7-9 to TRBJ1-2; D perhaps matches TRBD1 (5 bases). Trimming took 2 bases from V and 0 from J, leaving 13 bases between them. The CDR3 is 16 residues long. Germline lookup yields CDR1 SEHNR and CDR2 FQNEAQ (reference sequence). CDR3 loop: CASSLKGDLANYGYTF. Written as DNA, the CDR3 is TGTGCCAGCAGCTTAAAAGGGGACTTAGCTAACTATGGCTACACCTTC.